The 31 T cell receptor beta chains below come from one sample, sequenced in a study of follicular helper T cells after annual influenza vaccination (dated by TCRdb to the late 2010s). Reading the label with the study, this specimen's time point is: 2014-2015 season, 7 days after vaccination. Libraries came from the immunoSEQ multiplex PCR assay. TCRdb mirrors the immuneACCESS table, restricted to in-frame sequences. Some clones are absent from its copies; in checked studies, under half trace to an unresolved V gene, and the reason for the others is unknown. This sample has about 10,000 clones in its table, and approximately 83% of those were observed once. Of the sample, about 0.8% falls within the top ten clones. The source material was CXCR5- memory CD4+ T cells sorted from blood, sampled 7 days after influenza vaccination. Per the publication, the cell subset or site label means: CXCR5- memory CD4 T cells. The receptors were gathered from an adult who received the influenza vaccine.

The V call is TRBV20-1, the J call TRBJ2-1; D possibly matches TRBD1 or TRBD2 (5 bases each). Deletions cut 6 bases from V and 8 bases from J, with 11 bases between. CDR1 is DFQATT and CDR2 is SNEGSKA in the germline V gene (reference sequence). This CDR3 contains 11 residues. The DNA of the CDR3 is TGCAGTGCGAAGGGACCCTATGAGCAGTTCTTC. Its protein product is CSAKGPYEQFF.

The V call is TRBV19, the J call TRBJ1-5, with TRBD1 matching 10 bases. The CDR3 runs 17 residues. V gave up 7 bases and J gave up 4 bases; unmatched junction bases: 13. Germline V gene sequence: CDR1 LNHDA, CDR2 SQIVND (reference sequence). The CDR3 region is CASTPGQGFLGNQPQHF. In DNA, the CDR3 is TGTGCCAGTACTCCGGGACAGGGGTTTTTGGGGAATCAGCCCCAGCATTTT. Looking up the rest from reference TRBV19 and TRBJ1-5 gives the full variable domain: DGGITQSPKYLFRKEGQNVTLSCEQNLNHDAMYWYRQDPGQGLRLIYYSQIVNDFQKGDIAEGYSVSREKKESFPLTVTSAQKNPTAFYLCASTPGQGFLGNQPQHFGDGTRLSIL.

The rearrangement links TRBV10-3 to TRBJ2-7; tentative D call: TRBD2 (6 bases). The CDR3 sequence is 16 residues long. With 6 bases removed from V and 3 bases from J, the gap between germline ends came to 21 bases. The germline V gene has CDR1 ENHRY and CDR2 SYGVKD. The CDR3 DNA follows: TGTGCCATCAGCAATCCGGGAGCTACATCTAACTACGAGCAGTACTTC. Its protein is CAISNPGATSNYEQYF.

CDR3 bases: TGTGCCAGTAGTATCGGGACAGAGATACACTATAGCAATCAGCCCCAGCATTTT. This encodes CASSIGTEIHYSNQPQHF. This chain connects TRBV19 to TRBJ1-5, with TRBD1 matching over 7 bases. In germline, CDR1 is LNHDA, CDR2 SQIVND (reference sequence). The CDR3 spans 18 residues. V was clipped by 3 bases and J by 0 bases; unmatched bases: 11.

The gene calls are TRBV7-2 and TRBJ2-2; D gene ambiguous. Trimming cost V 2 bases and J 3 bases, with 10 bases left between them. This CDR3 is 15 amino acids long. Germline assignment: CDR1 SGHTA and CDR2 FQGNSA. The CDR3 protein is CASSLSGQYTGELFF. The CDR3 nucleotides read TGTGCCAGCAGCTTAAGTGGGCAGTACACCGGGGAGCTGTTTTTT.

This clone was detected a few times. V gene TRBV9 combines with J gene TRBJ2-3; no reliable D call. The germline V and J ends were trimmed by 0 bases and 2 bases, with 10 bases remaining between them. The V gene's germline CDR1 is SGDLS and CDR2 YYNGEE. CDR3 size: 15 residues. As DNA, the CDR3 is TGTGCCAGCAGCGTAGGCAATGGGCACACAGATACGCAGTATTTT. It is translated as CASSVGNGHTDTQYF.

As regards this clone: Its ends do not fully match the called genes, so a read error is possible. The chain joins TRBV5-5 to TRBJ2-4; TRBD2 might be the D (5 bases). CDR1 and CDR2 (germline): SGHKS, YYEKEE (reference sequence). The CDR3 length is 14 residues. CDR3 loop: CASSFSLTDSILPF. Written as DNA, the CDR3 is TGTGCCAGCAGCTTTAGTCTCACGGACTCTATCCTCCCCTTC.

The chain recombines TRBV7-2 with TRBJ1-1; 8 nucleotides agree with TRBD1. With 4 bases clipped from V and 1 base from J, the junction kept 2 bases outside the gene matches. CDR3 length: 14 residues. CDR1 and CDR2 (germline): SGHTA, FQGNSA. CDR3 in amino acids: CASSYGQGNTEAFF. The CDR3 region has the DNA TGTGCCAGCAGCTACGGACAGGGGAACACTGAAGCTTTCTTT.

This clone showed up just a few times. This sequence joins TRBV4-1 and TRBJ2-1, with 9 nucleotides matching TRBD2. There are 16 residues in the CDR3. CDR1 and CDR2 from the germline V gene are MGHRA and YSYEKL. V was pared by 0 bases and J by 0 bases, with 0 bases of the junction left unmatched. CDR3 in amino acids: CASSQETSGSYNEQFF. The DNA of the CDR3 is TGCGCCAGCAGCCAAGAGACTAGCGGCTCCTACAATGAGCAGTTCTTC.

CDR3 bases: TGTGCCAGCAGCCAAGATAAGGGCGGGAGGTTCACCGGGGAGCTGTTTTTT. This codes for CASSQDKGGRFTGELFF. V gene TRBV14 combines with J gene TRBJ2-2, with 8 bases lining up with TRBD2. Trimming removed 0 bases from V and 4 bases from J; junction bases left unmatched: 7. Germline V gene sequence: CDR1 SGHDN, CDR2 FVKESK. The CDR3 covers 17 residues. The whole variable domain, remainder taken from reference TRBV14 and TRBJ2-2, is EAGVTQFPSHSVIEKGQTVTLRCDPISGHDNLYWYRRVMGKEIKFLLHFVKESKQDESGMPNNRFLAERTGGTYSTLKVQPAELEDSGVYFCASSQDKGGRFTGELFFGEGSRLTVL.

The rearrangement links TRBV11-2 to TRBJ1-3; TRBD1 matches 8 bases. The CDR3 runs to 14 residues. Germline lookup yields CDR1 SGHAT and CDR2 FQNNGV. V shed 6 bases, J shed 4 bases, and the junction held 5 bases outside the gene matches. CDR3 in amino acids: CASRDRGSGNTIYF. In DNA, the CDR3 is TGTGCCAGCAGAGACAGGGGATCAGGAAACACCATATATTTT.

The J gene is TRBJ1-1, the V gene TRBV18, with a possible D match to TRBD1 (6 bases). Germline-derived CDR1 and CDR2 are KGHSH and LQKENI. Between the trimmed V and J ends, which lost 4 bases and 1 base, there was a span of 7 bases. The CDR3 covers 13 residues. The DNA of the CDR3 is TGTGCCAGCTCACAGACAGGGAACACTGAAGCTTTCTTT. It specifies CASSQTGNTEAFF.

The chain is built from TRBV5-8 and TRBJ2-7; the D is unclear. Germline CDR1 SGHTS, CDR2 YDEGEE. V was shortened by 4 bases and J by 0 bases, with 11 bases between the two germline ends. CDR3 size: 14 residues. The chain's CDR3 is CASSLSSSSYEQYF. The CDR3 DNA is TGTGCCAGCAGCCTCTCCTCGAGCTCCTACGAGCAGTACTTC.

This clone was counted a single time. V gene TRBV7-2 combines with J gene TRBJ2-3; 10 positions match TRBD1. V lost 2 bases to trimming and J lost 3 bases; unmatched junction nucleotides: 2. The CDR3 runs 15 residues. The germline V gene encodes CDR1 SGHTA and CDR2 FQGNSA. CDR3: CASSLRQGATDTQYF. CDR3 in DNA: TGTGCCAGCAGCTTAAGACAGGGGGCGACAGATACGCAGTATTTT.

The genes are TRBV11-1 and TRBJ2-7, with 9 bases identical to TRBD1. Germline CDR1 and CDR2: SGHAT and FQDESV (reference sequence). The CDR3 loop spans 14 amino acids. Unmatched junction bases numbered 4, after V lost 0 bases and J lost 7 bases. Here the CDR3 DNA reads TGTGCCAGCAGCTTAGCACAGGGGGCGCGAGAGCAGTACTTC. This sequence encodes CASSLAQGAREQYF.

The rearrangement links TRBV19 to TRBJ1-4, with D possibly TRBD1 on 5 matching bases. Looked up from germline, CDR1 is LNHDA and CDR2 is SQIVND (reference sequence). Trimming removed 5 bases from V and 5 bases from J, with 15 bases in between. CDR3 length: 15 amino acids. DNA of the CDR3: TGTGCCAGTAGTCCTTCAGGGAAGGGGAATGAAAAACTGTTTTTT. It yields the protein CASSPSGKGNEKLFF.

The rearrangement uses TRBV7-2 and TRBJ2-3; possible D gene TRBD1, 6 bases. Per the germline V gene, CDR1 is SGHTA and CDR2 is FQGNSA. V lost 3 bases and J 1 base, leaving 23 bases between the germline ends. The CDR3 runs 19 residues. CDR3 nucleotides: TGTGCCAGCAGCTTCCTACCTGGGGGCCAACCAAGGGGCACAGATACGCAGTATTTT. It encodes CASSFLPGGQPRGTDTQYF.

This clone was recorded once. J is TRBJ1-2 and V is TRBV19; TRBD1 matches 7 bases. Per the germline V gene, CDR1 is LNHDA and CDR2 is SQIVND (reference sequence). The CDR3 spans 16 residues. Germline trimming cut 5 bases from V and 4 bases from J; bases unmatched to any gene: 13. For the CDR3, the DNA is TGTGCCAGTAGTCCTCAACCCGGGACAGCCTCCTATGGCTACACCTTC. This sequence encodes CASSPQPGTASYGYTF.

The chain joins TRBV5-1 to TRBJ1-4; D possibly corresponds to TRBD1 (6 bases). Germline V gene data show CDR1 as SGHRS and CDR2 as YFSETQ. V was cut by 3 bases and J by 0 bases, with 9 bases left in between. The CDR3 is 15 residues long. CDR3 DNA sequence: TGCGCCAGCAGCTCGACAGGCGCAACTAATGAAAAACTGTTTTTT. Translated, it gives CASSSTGATNEKLFF.

This chain uses TRBV6-5 with TRBJ2-3; 12 bases are a match to TRBD1. The CDR3 is 15 amino acids. V was clipped by 8 bases and J by 4 bases; unmatched bases: 7. The germline V gene encodes CDR1 MNHEY and CDR2 SVGAGI. The CDR3: CASQPGDRGPDTQYF. The CDR3 bases are TGTGCCAGCCAGCCCGGGGACAGGGGGCCAGATACGCAGTATTTT.

This clone was counted a single time. This chain uses TRBV27 with TRBJ1-2, with D hard to call. Trimming pared 5 bases from V and 8 bases from J, leaving 15 bases between. Germline CDR1 reads MNHEY; CDR2 reads SMNVEV (reference sequence). CDR3 size: 13 residues. The CDR3 loop reads CASSGWPTAGYTF. Written as DNA, the CDR3 is TGTGCCAGCAGTGGTTGGCCAACTGCGGGCTACACCTTC.

The V call is TRBV5-1, the J call TRBJ2-1; 7 nucleotides line up with TRBD2. The germline gives CDR1 SGHRS, CDR2 YFSETQ. CDR3 length equals 18 residues. Trimming cost V 4 bases and J 3 bases; bases outside gene matches: 16. The CDR3 bases are TGCGCCAGCAGCGGGCGGGGCGGCGGGAGTCAGGGCTACAATGAGCAGTTCTTC. Translated: CASSGRGGGSQGYNEQFF.

A single count supports this clone. The genes are TRBV6-1 and TRBJ2-2; 7 bases are shared with TRBD1. This CDR3 comprises 14 residues. The germline gives CDR1 MNHNS, CDR2 SASEGT. V dropped 10 bases and J dropped 6; count of bases not matched to a gene: 11. CDR3 loop: CAIVRRTGPGELFF. In DNA, the CDR3 is TGTGCCATCGTAAGACGGACAGGCCCCGGGGAGCTGTTTTTT.

This clone was recorded only once. The V and J genes are TRBV5-6 and TRBJ1-1; D remains unclear. Trimming took 1 base from V and 1 from J, leaving 5 bases between them. The CDR3 totals 13 residues. Looked up from germline, CDR1 is SGHDT and CDR2 is YYEEEE. CDR3 protein: CASSLRRNTEAFF. The DNA of the CDR3 is TGTGCCAGCAGCTTGAGGAGGAACACTGAAGCTTTCTTT.

V and J are TRBV6-5 and TRBJ1-6, with a weak D call TRBD1 (5 bases). Germline V lookup: CDR1 MNHEY, CDR2 SVGAGI. V shed 10 bases and J shed 6 bases, with 13 bases lying between them. There are 13 residues in the CDR3. The CDR3 protein is CATKRGGNSPLHF. In DNA, the CDR3 is TGTGCCACCAAAAGGGGTGGTAATTCACCCCTCCACTTT.

CDR3 in amino acids: CAWSPLSRTSYNEQFF. Written as DNA, the CDR3 is TGTGCCTGGAGCCCACTGTCCCGAACCTCCTACAATGAGCAGTTCTTC. The chain recombines TRBV30 with TRBJ2-1; D is uncertain. Germline V gene sequence: CDR1 GTSNPN, CDR2 SVGIG (reference sequence). Trimming shortened V by 3 bases and J by 0 bases, and 15 bases separated the two germline ends. There are 16 residues in the CDR3. Full variable domain (remainder filled in from reference TRBV30 and TRBJ2-1): SQTIHQWPATLVQPVGSPLSLECTVEGTSNPNLYWYRQAAGRGLQLLFYSVGIGQISSEVPQNLSASRPQDRQFILSSKKLLLSDSGFYLCAWSPLSRTSYNEQFFGPGTRLTVL.

The rearrangement links TRBV4-3 to TRBJ2-5; 9 nucleotides agree with TRBD2. Trimming at V came to 1 base and at J to 4 bases, leaving 13 bases not matched to a gene. The CDR3 length is 18 residues. Germline V gene lookup returns CDR1 LGHNA and CDR2 YSLEER. The CDR3 is CASSQGARGGGAGETQYF. DNA for the CDR3: TGCGCCAGCAGCCAAGGTGCTAGGGGCGGGGGGGCAGGAGAGACCCAGTACTTC.

V usage is TRBV6-6 and J usage is TRBJ1-2, with D possibly matching TRBD1 (5 bases). V was clipped by 6 bases and J by 2 bases, with 16 bases between them. CDR1 MNHNY and CDR2 SVGAGI come from the germline V gene (reference sequence). CDR3 length: 15 amino acids. This CDR3 is CASSTEGRTNYGYTF. The CDR3 bases are TGTGCCAGCAGCACCGAGGGACGGACCAACTATGGCTACACCTTC.

The sample holds a few counts of this clone. The gene calls are TRBV18 and TRBJ1-2, with D hard to call. Per germline, CDR1 KGHSH and CDR2 LQKENI. V lost 3 bases to trimming and J lost 5 bases, with 7 bases between them. The CDR3 runs 12 residues. The CDR3 DNA reads as TGTGCCAGCTCACCCACCGGGTATGGCTACACCTTC. It yields the protein CASSPTGYGYTF.

With respect to this clone: The junction does not match germline at one end; this may be a read error. V and J are TRBV19 and TRBJ1-5; TRBD1 is a possible D gene (5 bases). The CDR3 consists of 17 residues. Germline CDR1 is LNHDA and CDR2 is SQIVND (reference sequence). CDR3 amino acids: CASSIGARGFSNQPQHF. The CDR3 coding sequence is TGTGCCAGTAGCATAGGGGCACGTGGCTTTAGCAATCAGCCCCAGCATTTT.

The chain uses TRBV15 and TRBJ1-4; no definite D call. The CDR3 totals 14 residues. Germline assignment: CDR1 LNHNV and CDR2 YYDKDF (reference sequence). Deletions cut 9 bases from V and 8 bases from J, with 19 bases between. The CDR3 is CATTVDGAGEKLFF. Written as DNA, the CDR3 is TGTGCCACTACGGTGGACGGAGCTGGGGAAAAACTGTTTTTT.